These 18 T cell receptor beta chains originate from one sample sequenced in a study of cytomegalovirus exposure and HLA in healthy donors. Researchers ran the PCR with 60 Vbeta and 13 Jbeta primers. TCRdb's table, derived via immunoSEQ multiplex PCR, lists solely in-frame clones and lacks some. The data hold approximately 140,000 clones, with 79% observed a single time. Sequenced input: PBMCs. These receptors were collected from a man aged 50 or older in good health and CMV-seropositive.

The chain employs TRBV4-2 and TRBJ2-5, with 12 nucleotides matching TRBD2. The CDR3 is 15 residues long. V shed 4 bases and J 7 bases; nucleotides not matched to a gene: 7. The germline V gene encodes CDR1 LGHNA and CDR2 YNFKEQ. The CDR3 DNA sequence: TGTGCCAGCAGCCCCCGACTAGCGGGAGTGGGGACCCAGTACTTC. It specifies CASSPRLAGVGTQYF.

This rearrangement joins TRBV28 to TRBJ1-5; 9 nucleotides align to TRBD1. CDR1 is MDHEN, CDR2 SYDVKM, per germline. V shed 10 bases, J shed 5 bases, and the junction held 9 bases outside the gene matches. The CDR3 runs 14 residues. The CDR3 loop is CATKTGTGYQPQHF. In nucleotides, the CDR3 is TGTGCCACTAAAACCGGGACAGGGTATCAGCCCCAGCATTTT.

V gene TRBV11-3 combines with J gene TRBJ2-5, with D possibly matching TRBD2 (5 bases). Germline assignment: CDR1 SGHNT and CDR2 YENEEA. Trimming shortened V by 3 bases and J by 5 bases, and 13 bases separated the two germline ends. The CDR3 runs 14 residues. Here the CDR3 DNA reads TGTGCCAGCAGCTTCGGCTTCTCGGGGGAGACCCAGTACTTC. Its translation: CASSFGFSGETQYF.

The chain has TRBV7-2 and TRBJ2-7; 9 nucleotides line up with TRBD1. This CDR3 is 15 amino acids long. V trimming: 2 bases; J trimming: 4 bases; junction bases outside the gene matches: 6. Germline V lookup: CDR1 SGHTA, CDR2 FQGNSA. The CDR3 loop reads CASSLRMGQGYEQYF. The CDR3 coding sequence is TGTGCCAGCAGCTTAAGAATGGGACAGGGTTACGAGCAGTACTTC.

With regard to this clone: One end of the junction does not line up with germline, which may come from a read error. At the DNA level, this CDR3 is encoded by other sequences in the same sample as well. The chain carries TRBV6-5 and TRBJ2-1, with D perhaps TRBD2 (6 bases). Germline values: CDR1 MNHEY, CDR2 SVGAGI. This CDR3 spans 15 amino acids. The CDR3 coding sequence is TGTGCCAGCAGTCCCCAGCGGGCCACCTACAACGAGCAGTTCTTC. Protein sequence: CASSPQRATYNEQFF.

Regarding this clone: The same CDR3 arises from other DNA sequences in this sample as well. The chain couples TRBV28 to TRBJ2-5; weak D call: TRBD1 (6 bases). Germline values: CDR1 MDHEN, CDR2 SYDVKM. This CDR3 spans 13 amino acids. Trimming pared 3 bases from V and 5 bases from J, leaving 10 bases between. The CDR3 protein is CASSLVGAETQYF. The CDR3 DNA reads as TGTGCCAGCAGTTTGGTGGGGGCGGAGACCCAGTACTTC.

J is TRBJ1-2 and V is TRBV7-9; 9 nucleotides line up with TRBD1. Germline V lookup: CDR1 SEHNR, CDR2 FQNEAQ (reference sequence). Trimming at V came to 5 bases and at J to 8 bases, leaving 6 bases not matched to a gene. This CDR3 spans 13 amino acids. As DNA, the CDR3 is TGTGCCAGCAGCCAACGACAGGGGGGAGGCTACACCTTC. Protein product: CASSQRQGGGYTF.

The chain combines TRBV18 with TRBJ1-2; D is possibly TRBD1 (5 bases). The V end was cut by 3 bases, the J end by 8 bases, with 13 bases between. This CDR3 spans 13 amino acids. Germline V gene sequence: CDR1 KGHSH, CDR2 LQKENI. The CDR3 loop is CASSPGGDGGYTF. The CDR3 bases are TGTGCCAGCTCACCGGGCGGGGACGGGGGCTACACCTTC.

The gene calls are TRBV4-2 and TRBJ1-3; possible D gene TRBD1, 5 bases. Trimming took off 4 bases at V and 0 bases at J, with 16 bases between the two ends. CDR3 length: 17 amino acids. The germline V gene encodes CDR1 LGHNA and CDR2 YNFKEQ. CDR3: CASSRGVAEYSGNTIYF. Written as DNA, the CDR3 is TGTGCCAGCAGCCGGGGGGTGGCGGAGTACTCTGGAAACACCATATATTTT.

This chain uses TRBV7-6 with TRBJ2-1, with 7 bases lining up with TRBD1. Germline V lookup: CDR1 SGHVS, CDR2 FNYEAQ. V shed 3 bases, J shed 0 bases, and the junction held 2 bases outside the gene matches. There are 15 residues in the CDR3. The CDR3 here is CASSLTGSSYNEQFF. DNA of the CDR3: TGTGCCAGCAGCTTGACAGGGAGCTCCTACAATGAGCAGTTCTTC. The entire variable domain, with the rest obtained from reference TRBV7-6 and TRBJ2-1, is as follows: GAGVSQSPRYKVTKRGQDVALRCDPISGHVSLYWYRQALGQGPEFLTYFNYEAQQDKSGLPNDRFSAERPEGSISTLTIQRTEQRDSAMYRCASSLTGSSYNEQFFGPGTRLTVL.

The CDR3 sequence: CASSLAGMFGDTQYF. As DNA, the CDR3 is TGTGCCAGCAGCTTGGCAGGGATGTTCGGAGATACGCAGTATTTT. This chain uses TRBV7-8 with TRBJ2-3, with a possible D match to TRBD1 (5 bases). V lost 3 bases to trimming and J lost 5 bases, with 15 bases between them. The CDR3 contains 15 residues. Germline loops: CDR1 SGHVS, CDR2 FQNEAQ.

The chain combines TRBV29-1 with TRBJ2-3, with 7 nucleotides matching TRBD2. This CDR3 is built from 12 residues. CDR1 SQVTM and CDR2 ANQGSEA come from the germline V gene. After removal of 3 bases from V and 6 bases from J, the junction contained 3 bases not matched to a gene. The CDR3 DNA is TGCAGCGTTGAGAGCGGGACGGATACGCAGTATTTT. Amino acid sequence: CSVESGTDTQYF.

This clone was picked up a small number of times. The chain employs TRBV19 and TRBJ1-1; TRBD1 aligns across 9 bases. The CDR3 contains 12 residues. CDR1 is LNHDA, CDR2 SQIVND, per germline (reference sequence). The ends lost 6 bases at V and 11 bases at J; junction bases unmatched: 7. CDR3 residues: CASSQPGTGAFF. CDR3 DNA sequence: TGTGCCAGTAGCCAACCCGGGACAGGGGCTTTCTTT. Full variable domain (remainder filled in from reference TRBV19 and TRBJ1-1): DGGITQSPKYLFRKEGQNVTLSCEQNLNHDAMYWYRQDPGQGLRLIYYSQIVNDFQKGDIAEGYSVSREKKESFPLTVTSAQKNPTAFYLCASSQPGTGAFFGQGTRLTVV.

The chain employs TRBV19 and TRBJ1-1, with TRBD1 matching over 7 bases. V lost 5 bases and J lost 2; bases outside the gene matches: 11. Germline loops: CDR1 LNHDA, CDR2 SQIVND (reference sequence). This CDR3 is built from 16 residues. CDR3 protein: CASSAPQGGQNTEAFF. In nucleotides, the CDR3 is TGTGCCAGTAGTGCCCCCCAGGGGGGACAAAACACTGAAGCTTTCTTT.

This clone has a single count. The V and J genes are TRBV6-5 and TRBJ1-1; D gene unclear. This CDR3 contains 13 residues. Germline-derived CDR1 and CDR2 are MNHEY and SVGAGI. Trimming stripped 6 bases from V and 5 bases from J, with 13 bases between. The CDR3 spells CASRWTEGTEAFF. CDR3 sequence (DNA): TGTGCCAGCAGGTGGACGGAGGGTACTGAAGCTTTCTTT.

This clone has just one count. This sequence joins TRBV30 and TRBJ1-1; D gene ambiguous. Germline-derived CDR1 and CDR2 are GTSNPN and SVGIG (reference sequence). The CDR3 loop spans 14 amino acids. The V gene lost 0 bases and the J gene lost 2 bases, with 10 bases spanning the gap. The CDR3 DNA is TGTGCCTGGAGTGTTGGAGAACCCAACACTGAAGCTTTCTTT. Translating gives CAWSVGEPNTEAFF.

The J gene is TRBJ1-1, the V gene TRBV10-3, with a weak D call TRBD1 (6 bases). The CDR3 is made up of 14 amino acids. Germline assignment: CDR1 ENHRY and CDR2 SYGVKD. The V gene lost 5 bases and the J gene lost 0 bases, with 10 bases spanning the gap. CDR3 bases: TGTGCCATCAGTCTGGACAGTATGAACACTGAAGCTTTCTTT. Translating it yields CAISLDSMNTEAFF.

This chain connects TRBV4-1 to TRBJ2-7, with 9 bases fitting TRBD2. The CDR3 runs 16 residues. Germline CDR1 MGHRA, CDR2 YSYEKL. V was clipped by 1 base and J by 7 bases; unmatched bases: 11. CDR3 bases: TGCGCCAGCAGCCAAGTTTCGTCAGCGGGAGGTAGGGAGCAGTACTTC. It is translated as CASSQVSSAGGREQYF.